Given below is one T cell receptor beta chain in context. The antigen it recognizes is unknown. No base qualities exist here, and no much larger clone lies one base off it. These data come from a study of cytomegalovirus exposure and HLA in healthy donors (dated by TCRdb to 2016 to 2017). Context from the whole study: According to a later analysis, one platform produced both the 110 or so validation repertoires and the roughly 650 repertoires of the first cohort. The study was designed to test whether signatures of past pathogen exposure could be identified by cataloging public T cell receptors. In addition to the first cohort of approximately 670 subjects, a separate validation cohort of about 120 different subjects was used. To predict cytomegalovirus infection status, the study brought together high-throughput TCR immunosequencing, statistical association of individual TCRs with disease status, and machine learning.

The donors belonged to the validation cohort of approximately 130 subjects, which was separate from the approximately 700-subject first cohort. The library was made by the immunoSEQ multiplex PCR assay. Concerning the study's data processing: A statistical classification framework was built to diagnose cytomegalovirus status from the catalog of TCR beta chain sequences. Not all clones reach the TCRdb copy of this immuneACCESS table, which keeps in-frame sequences only. Checked studies attribute under half of the gap to unresolved V genes and leave the rest unexplained. The V and J calls and the clone size are those of that table, but D and trimming were determined from the DNA. The sample table shows some 210,000 clones, and approximately 82% are seen once. The ten top clones hold around 5.4% of the sample. Broad study findings and their caveats: Subsequent analysis determined that TCRs grouped into clusters in the first cohort also showed a tendency toward co-occurrence across the 90 to 150 validation repertoires, and about 93% of cluster scores exceeded 0. According to the authors, the approach could potentially be generalized to other disease states and immunological phenotypes. Three of the identified cytomegalovirus-associated TCR beta chains were confirmed in vitro to be specific for cytomegalovirus antigens. In the study, 150 to 200 TCR beta chains were listed as associated with cytomegalovirus. All 130 or so repertoires were used to score co-occurrence in the validation cohort in a later analysis, because that analysis had no HLA typing for the cohort. While some public TCRs were present in many individuals, most TCR sequences turned up only very rarely across donors. The classifier was reported to diagnose cytomegalovirus status with high specificity and sensitivity in both the original cohort and the validation cohort.

Between the V and J ends, shortened by 0 bases and 5 bases respectively, the junction contains 9 bases. Inclusive of the bounding cysteine and phenylalanine, the CDR3 is 13 residues long. Only the CDR3 DNA is retained, 39 bases long and in frame from the first base. CDR1 and CDR2 were assigned from the germline V gene as SGHRS and YFSETQ. The chain couples TRBV5-1 to TRBJ2-7, with no reliable assignment of the D segment. This sequence was found in a woman under 30 in good health and CMV-seronegative. The material sequenced was PBMCs. The DNA sequence is given as TGCGCCAGCAGCTTGGAGGGCCGGAACGAGCAGTACTTC. It translates to CASSLEGRNEQYF. Where the CDR3 stops, the reference TRBV5-1 and TRBJ2-7 genes take over; the full variable domain is KAGVTQTPRYLIKTRGQQVTLSCSPISGHRSVSWYQQTPGQGLQFLFEYFSETQRNKGNFPGRFSGRQFSNSRSEMNVSTLELGDSALYLCASSLEGRNEQYFGPGTRLTVT.